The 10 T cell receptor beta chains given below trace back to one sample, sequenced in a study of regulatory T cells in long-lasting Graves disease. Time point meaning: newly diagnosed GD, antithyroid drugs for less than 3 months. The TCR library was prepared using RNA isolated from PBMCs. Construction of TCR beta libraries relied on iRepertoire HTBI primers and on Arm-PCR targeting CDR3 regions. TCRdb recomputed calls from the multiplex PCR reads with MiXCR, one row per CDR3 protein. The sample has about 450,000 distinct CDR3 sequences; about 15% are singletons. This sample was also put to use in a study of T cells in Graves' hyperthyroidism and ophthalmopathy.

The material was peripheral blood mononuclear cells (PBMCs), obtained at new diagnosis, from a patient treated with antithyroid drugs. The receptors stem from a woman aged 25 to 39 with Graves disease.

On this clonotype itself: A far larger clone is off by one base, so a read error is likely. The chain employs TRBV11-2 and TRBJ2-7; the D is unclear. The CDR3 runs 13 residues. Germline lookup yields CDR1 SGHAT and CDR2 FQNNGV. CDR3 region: CASSSTYSYEPYF. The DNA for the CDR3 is TGTGCCAGCAGCTCCACCTACTCCTACGAGCCGTACTTC.

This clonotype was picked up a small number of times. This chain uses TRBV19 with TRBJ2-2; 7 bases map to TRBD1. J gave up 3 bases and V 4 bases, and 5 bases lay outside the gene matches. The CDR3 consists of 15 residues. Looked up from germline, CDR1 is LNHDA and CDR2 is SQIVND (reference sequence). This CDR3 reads CASSTPRGYTGELFF. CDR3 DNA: TGTGCCAGTAGTACCCCCAGGGGGTACACCGGGGAGCTGTTTTTT.

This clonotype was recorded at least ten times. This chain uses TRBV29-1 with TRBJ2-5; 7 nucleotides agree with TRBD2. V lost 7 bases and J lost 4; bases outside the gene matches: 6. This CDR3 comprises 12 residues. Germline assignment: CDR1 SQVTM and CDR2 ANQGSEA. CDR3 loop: CSAIGGRETQYF. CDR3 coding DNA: TGCAGCGCCATCGGGGGGAGAGAGACCCAGTACTTC.

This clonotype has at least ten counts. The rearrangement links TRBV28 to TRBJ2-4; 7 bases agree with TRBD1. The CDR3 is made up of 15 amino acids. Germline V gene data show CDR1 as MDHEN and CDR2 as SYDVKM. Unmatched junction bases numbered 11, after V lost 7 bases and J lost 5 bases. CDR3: CASTSGQIRENIQYF. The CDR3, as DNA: TGTGCCAGCACCTCGGGACAGATTCGTGAAAACATTCAGTACTTC.

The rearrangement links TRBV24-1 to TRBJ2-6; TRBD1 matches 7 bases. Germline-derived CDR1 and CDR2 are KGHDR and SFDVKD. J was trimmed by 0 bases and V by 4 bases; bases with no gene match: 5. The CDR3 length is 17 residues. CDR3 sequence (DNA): TGTGCCACCAGTGAACCGACAGGGACCTCTGGGGCCAACGTCCTGACTTTC. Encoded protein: CATSEPTGTSGANVLTF.

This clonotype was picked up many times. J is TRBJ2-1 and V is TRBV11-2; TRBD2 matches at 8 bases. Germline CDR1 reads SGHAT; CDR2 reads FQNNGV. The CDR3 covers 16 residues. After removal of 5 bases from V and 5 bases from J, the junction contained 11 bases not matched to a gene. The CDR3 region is CASSPPGLGGNNEQFF. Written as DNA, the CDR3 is TGTGCCAGCAGCCCGCCGGGACTAGGGGGAAACAATGAGCAGTTCTTC. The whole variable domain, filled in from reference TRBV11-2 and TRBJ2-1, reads EAGVAQSPRYKIIEKRQSVAFWCNPISGHATLYWYQQILGQGPKLLIQFQNNGVVDDSQLPKDRFSAERLKGVDSTLKIQPAKLEDSAVYLCASSPPGLGGNNEQFFGPGTRLTVL.

The CDR3, as DNA: TGTGCCAGCAGAACCACAGGGGGTCCCTACGAGCAGTACTTC. Translation gives CASRTTGGPYEQYF. The chain joins TRBV25-1 to TRBJ2-7; 8 bases match TRBD1. The V segment lost 6 bases and the J segment 2 bases; nucleotides outside the gene matches: 6. The germline CDR1 and CDR2 sequences are MGHDK and SYGVNS. This CDR3 spans 14 amino acids.

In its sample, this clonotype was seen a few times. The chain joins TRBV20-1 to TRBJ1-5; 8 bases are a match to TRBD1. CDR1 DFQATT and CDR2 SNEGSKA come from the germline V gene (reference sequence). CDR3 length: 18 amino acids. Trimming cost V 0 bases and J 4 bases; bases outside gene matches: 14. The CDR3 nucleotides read TGCAGTGCTAGAGATTTAAAAAGGACAGGGAGCTTGAATCAGCCCCAGCATTTT. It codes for CSARDLKRTGSLNQPQHF.

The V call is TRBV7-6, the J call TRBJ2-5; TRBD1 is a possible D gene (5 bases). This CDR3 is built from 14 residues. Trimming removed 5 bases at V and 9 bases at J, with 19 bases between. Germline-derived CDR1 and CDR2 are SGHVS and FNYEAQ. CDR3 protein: CASSPRQLPSSQYF. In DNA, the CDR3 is TGTGCCAGCAGCCCTAGACAGCTACCAAGTTCCCAGTACTTC.

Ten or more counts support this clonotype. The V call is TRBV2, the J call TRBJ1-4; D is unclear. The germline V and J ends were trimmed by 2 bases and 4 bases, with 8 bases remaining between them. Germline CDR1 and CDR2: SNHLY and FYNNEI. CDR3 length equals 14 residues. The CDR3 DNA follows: TGTGCCAGCAGTGAACGAGGAAGTAATGAAAAACTGTTTTTT. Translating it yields CASSERGSNEKLFF.